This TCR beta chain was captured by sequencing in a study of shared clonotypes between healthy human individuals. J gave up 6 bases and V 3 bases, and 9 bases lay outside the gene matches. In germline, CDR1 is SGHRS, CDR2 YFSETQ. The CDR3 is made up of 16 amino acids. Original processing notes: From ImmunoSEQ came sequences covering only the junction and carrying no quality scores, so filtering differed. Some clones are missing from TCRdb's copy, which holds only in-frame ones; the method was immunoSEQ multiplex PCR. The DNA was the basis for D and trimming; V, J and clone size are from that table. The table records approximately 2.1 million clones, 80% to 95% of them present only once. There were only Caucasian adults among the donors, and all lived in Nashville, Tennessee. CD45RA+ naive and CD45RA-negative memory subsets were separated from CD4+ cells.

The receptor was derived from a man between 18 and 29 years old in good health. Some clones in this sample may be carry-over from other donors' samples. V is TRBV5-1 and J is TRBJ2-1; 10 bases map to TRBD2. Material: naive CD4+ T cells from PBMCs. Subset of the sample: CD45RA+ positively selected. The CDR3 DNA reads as TGCGCCAGCAGCTACATAGCGGGAGGCCCGGGCAATGAGCAGTTCTTC. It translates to CASSYIAGGPGNEQFF.